This TCR beta chain was retrieved from a study of control samples from healthy donors and cancer patients. The CDR3 totals 15 residues. Germline V gene lookup returns CDR1 MGHRA and CDR2 YSYEKL. The V gene lost 1 base and the J gene lost 4 bases, with 13 bases spanning the gap. Repertoires were generated with immunoSEQ multiplex PCR, while TCRdb's copy carries only in-frame clones and drops some. Here the sample spans roughly 100,000 clones, around 89% being singletons. The rearrangement joins TRBV4-1 to TRBJ2-5, with D perhaps matching TRBD1 (6 bases). This clonotype was sampled from a man younger than 40 in good health. The sample was blood. The CDR3 region has the DNA TGCGCCAGCAGCCAAGGCTACAGGGAGAGAGAGACCCAGTACTTC. Translating it yields CASSQGYRERETQYF.